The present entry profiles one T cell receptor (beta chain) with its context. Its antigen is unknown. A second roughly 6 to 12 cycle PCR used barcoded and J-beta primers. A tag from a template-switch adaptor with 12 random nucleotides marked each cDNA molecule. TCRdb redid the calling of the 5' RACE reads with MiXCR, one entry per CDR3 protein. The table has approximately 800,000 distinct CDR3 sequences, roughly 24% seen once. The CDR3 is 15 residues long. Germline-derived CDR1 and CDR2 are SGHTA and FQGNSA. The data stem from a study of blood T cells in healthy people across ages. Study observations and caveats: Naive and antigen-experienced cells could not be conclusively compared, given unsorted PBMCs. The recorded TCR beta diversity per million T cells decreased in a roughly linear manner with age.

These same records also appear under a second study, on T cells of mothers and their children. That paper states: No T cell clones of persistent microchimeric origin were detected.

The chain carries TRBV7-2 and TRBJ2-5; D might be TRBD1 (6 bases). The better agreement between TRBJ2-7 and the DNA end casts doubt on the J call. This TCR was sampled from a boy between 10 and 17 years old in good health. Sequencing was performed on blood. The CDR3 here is CASSLASGESYEQYF. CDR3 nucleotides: TGTGCCAGCAGCTTAGCGTCAGGGGAGAGCTACGAGCAGTACTTC.